One TCR beta chain is described in this entry. Additional DNA sequences in this sample encode the identical CDR3. This sample is drawn from a study of T cell changes during pregnancy in multiple sclerosis. Data came from immunoSEQ multiplex PCR; TCRdb stores just in-frame clones and leaves some out. The sample holds about 22,000 clones; 85% to 95% are singletons and the top ten take 0.55% to 0.7%. The V end was cut by 2 bases, the J end by 10 bases, with 15 bases between. CDR3 size: 15 residues. Germline assignment: CDR1 MNHEY and CDR2 SVGAGI. This rearrangement joins TRBV6-5 to TRBJ1-6, with a weak D call TRBD1 (5 bases). Material: CD4+ T cells from peripheral blood mononuclear cells, obtained in the third trimester of pregnancy. This clonotype was sampled from a female donor with multiple sclerosis, enrolled in a pregnancy study. CDR3 protein: CASSYGARVRSPLHF. DNA for the CDR3: TGTGCCAGCAGTTACGGGGCCAGGGTTAGGTCACCCCTCCACTTT.